This T cell receptor beta chain was recorded in a study of blood T cell repertoires in COVID-19. Study details: Researchers got acute and convalescent COVID-19 samples from the United States, Italy and Spain. Sources were T cells, B-cell-depleted T cells, or PBMCs; the material itself was cDNA or gDNA.

Seattle patients were enrolled while actively infected and followed longitudinally. As originally analysed: The authors estimated nucleated cell counts from reference gene primer amplification. Here immunoSEQ multiplex PCR was the method, and the copy in TCRdb shows in-frame clones only, minus some. That table is the source of V, J and clone size, and D and trimming were worked out from the DNA. The sample has about 290,000 clones, approximately 89% seen once. Germline CDR1 is ENHRY and CDR2 is SYGVKD. V was trimmed by 1 base and J by 9 bases, leaving 4 bases between them. The CDR3 length is 11 residues.

This TCR was recovered from a woman aged 30 to 39 with COVID-19, enrolled during active disease. Sequencing used peripheral blood. This chain uses TRBV10-3 with TRBJ2-1; D uncertain. CDR3 amino acids: CAISELREQFF. The CDR3 region has the DNA TGTGCCATCAGTGAGTTGCGTGAGCAGTTCTTC.